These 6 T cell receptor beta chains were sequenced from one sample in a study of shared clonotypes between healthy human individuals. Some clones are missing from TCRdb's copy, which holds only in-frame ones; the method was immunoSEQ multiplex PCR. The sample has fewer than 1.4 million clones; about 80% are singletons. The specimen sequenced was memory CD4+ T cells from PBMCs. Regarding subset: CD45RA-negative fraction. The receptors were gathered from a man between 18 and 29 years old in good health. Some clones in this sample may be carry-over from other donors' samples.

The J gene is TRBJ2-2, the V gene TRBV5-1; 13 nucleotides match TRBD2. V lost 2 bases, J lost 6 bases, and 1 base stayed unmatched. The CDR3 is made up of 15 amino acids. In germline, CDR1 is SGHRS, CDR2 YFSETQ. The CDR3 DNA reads TGCGCCAGCAGCTTCGGACTAGCGGGAGCCGGGGAGCTGTTTTTT. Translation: CASSFGLAGAGELFF.

CDR3 nucleotides: TGTGCCAGCAGCGTAAGAGGTAGCGCCAGCACAGATACGCAGTATTTT. The encoded protein is CASSVRGSASTDTQYF. The chain carries TRBV9 and TRBJ2-3; possibly TRBD2 for D (5 bases). The length of the CDR3 is 16 residues. Trimming took off 1 base at V and 0 bases at J, with 12 bases between the two ends. The germline V gene has CDR1 SGDLS and CDR2 YYNGEE.

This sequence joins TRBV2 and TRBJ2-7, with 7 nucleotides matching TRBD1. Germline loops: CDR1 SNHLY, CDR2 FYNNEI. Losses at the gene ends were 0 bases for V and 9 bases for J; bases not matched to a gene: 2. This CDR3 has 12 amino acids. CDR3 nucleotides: TGTGCCAGCAGTGAAGCGGGACAGACGCAGTACTTC. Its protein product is CASSEAGQTQYF.

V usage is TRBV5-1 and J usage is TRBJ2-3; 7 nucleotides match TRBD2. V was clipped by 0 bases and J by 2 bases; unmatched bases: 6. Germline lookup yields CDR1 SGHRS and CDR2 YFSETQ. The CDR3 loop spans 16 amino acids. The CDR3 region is CASSLGAGLVTDTQYF. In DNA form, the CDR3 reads TGCGCCAGCAGCTTGGGTGCTGGACTAGTCACAGATACGCAGTATTTT.

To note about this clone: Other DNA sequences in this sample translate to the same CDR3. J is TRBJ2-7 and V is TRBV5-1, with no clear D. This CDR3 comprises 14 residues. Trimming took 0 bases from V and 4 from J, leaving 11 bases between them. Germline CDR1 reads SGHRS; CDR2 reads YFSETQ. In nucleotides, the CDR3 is TGCGCCAGCAGCTTGGTCACGCCTCCATACGAGCAGTACTTC. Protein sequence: CASSLVTPPYEQYF.

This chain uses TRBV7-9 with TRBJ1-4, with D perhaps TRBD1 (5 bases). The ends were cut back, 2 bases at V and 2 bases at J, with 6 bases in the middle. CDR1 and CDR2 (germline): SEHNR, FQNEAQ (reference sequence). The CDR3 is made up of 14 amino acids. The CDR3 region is CASSLQGTNEKLFF. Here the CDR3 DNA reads TGTGCCAGCAGCTTACAGGGCACTAATGAAAAACTGTTTTTT. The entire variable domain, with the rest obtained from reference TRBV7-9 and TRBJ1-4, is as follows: DTGVSQNPRHKITKRGQNVTFRCDPISEHNRLYWYRQTLGQGPEFLTYFQNEAQLEKSRLLSDRFSAERPKGSFSTLEIQRTEQGDSAMYLCASSLQGTNEKLFFGSGTQLSVL.